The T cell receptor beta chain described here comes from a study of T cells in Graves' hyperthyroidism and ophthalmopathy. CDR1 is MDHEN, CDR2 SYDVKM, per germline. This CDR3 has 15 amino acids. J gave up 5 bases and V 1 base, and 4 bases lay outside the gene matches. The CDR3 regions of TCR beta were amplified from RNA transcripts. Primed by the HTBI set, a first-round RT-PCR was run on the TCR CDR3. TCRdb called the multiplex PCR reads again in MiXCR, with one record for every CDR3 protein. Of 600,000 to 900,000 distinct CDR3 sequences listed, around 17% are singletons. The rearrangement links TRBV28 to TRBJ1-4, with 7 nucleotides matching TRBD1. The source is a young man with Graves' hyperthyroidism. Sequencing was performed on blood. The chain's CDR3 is CASSLLGQHNEKLFF. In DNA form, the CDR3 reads TGTGCCAGCAGTTTATTGGGACAGCACAATGAAAAACTGTTTTTT. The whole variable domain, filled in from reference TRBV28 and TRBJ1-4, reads DVKVTQSSRYLVKRTGEKVFLECVQDMDHENMFWYRQDPGLGLRLIYFSYDVKMKEKGDIPEGYSVSREKKERFSLILESASTNQTSMYLCASSLLGQHNEKLFFGSGTQLSVL.